This TCR beta chain derives from a study of T cell changes during pregnancy in multiple sclerosis. TCRdb's copy holds only in-frame clones and misses some; the assay was immunoSEQ multiplex PCR. This sample has tens of thousands of clones, with nearly 90% found just once. The CDR3 is 13 residues long. V gave up 1 base and J gave up 7 bases, with 7 bases separating them. Germline V gene lookup returns CDR1 SEHNR and CDR2 FQNEAQ (reference sequence). The chain carries TRBV7-9 and TRBJ2-2; a weak D match, TRBD1 (6 bases). This sequence originates from a female donor with multiple sclerosis, enrolled in a pregnancy study. Specimen: CD8+ T cells from peripheral blood mononuclear cells, collected in the second trimester of pregnancy. The CDR3 DNA reads TGTGCCAGCAGCTTAGACAGGGTCGGGGAGCTGTTTTTT. Protein sequence: CASSLDRVGELFF.